What follows are 14 T cell receptor beta chains derived from one specimen sequenced in a study of beta chain features in type 1 diabetes. These receptors have no identified antigens. Study-level results: Among patients with Type 1 diabetes, TCRB CDR3s were moderately but significantly shorter in every one of the four CD4+ subsets.

Since all of the isolated RNA was reverse transcribed, expressed TCRB transcripts were what got sequenced. Profiled with immunoSEQ multiplex PCR; TCRdb holds only in-frame clones, not every one. Altogether some 370,000 clones are present, around 10% being singletons, with the ten largest covering about 0.6%. Material for sequencing was central memory CD4+ T cells from blood. These receptors all come from a man aged 30 to 39 with type 1 diabetes.

This clone was observed a handful of times. V and J are TRBV27 and TRBJ2-7, with 11 bases aligning to TRBD1. The CDR3 extends over 15 amino acids. The V gene end was trimmed by 4 bases and the J gene end by 3 bases; junction bases not matched to a gene: 5. In germline, CDR1 is MNHEY, CDR2 SMNVEV (reference sequence). CDR3: CASSSLGTGGYEQYF. In nucleotides, the CDR3 is TGTGCCAGCAGTTCCCTCGGGACAGGGGGCTACGAGCAGTACTTC.

The rearrangement links TRBV6-5 to TRBJ1-1; TRBD1 matches 9 bases. V trimming: 4 bases; J trimming: 9 bases; junction bases outside the gene matches: 6. CDR3 length equals 13 residues. CDR1 MNHEY and CDR2 SVGAGI come from the germline V gene. The CDR3 DNA is TGTGCCAGCAGTTTTTACAGGGGGCAGCAAGCTTTCTTT. Encoded protein: CASSFYRGQQAFF.

This clone was picked up a small number of times. This rearrangement joins TRBV7-2 to TRBJ2-7; D not certain. Germline V gene lookup returns CDR1 SGHTA and CDR2 FQGNSA. The CDR3 is 14 residues long. With 6 bases removed from V and 2 bases from J, the gap between germline ends came to 14 bases. CDR3 residues: CASSPGRNTYEQYF. The DNA of the CDR3 is TGTGCCAGCAGTCCCGGACGCAACACCTACGAGCAGTACTTC.

The sample holds many counts of this clone. This sequence joins TRBV28 and TRBJ2-1, with 7 bases aligning to TRBD2. The length of the CDR3 is 12 residues. The V segment lost 7 bases and the J segment 8 bases; nucleotides outside the gene matches: 5. Germline assignment: CDR1 MDHEN and CDR2 SYDVKM. CDR3 amino acids: CASKSGIYEQFF. The DNA of the CDR3 is TGTGCCAGCAAGAGCGGGATTTATGAGCAGTTCTTC. The full variable domain, completed using reference TRBV28 and TRBJ2-1, is DVKVTQSSRYLVKRTGEKVFLECVQDMDHENMFWYRQDPGLGLRLIYFSYDVKMKEKGDIPEGYSVSREKKERFSLILESASTNQTSMYLCASKSGIYEQFFGPGTRLTVL.

Remarks on this clone: One junction end does not reproduce the germline sequence, and a read error may be involved. V is TRBV12-5 and J is TRBJ2-7; 8 bases line up with TRBD1. The CDR3 is 15 amino acids. Germline-derived CDR1 and CDR2 are LGHNT and FRNRAP. The CDR3 region is CAGGSDRGGFYEQYF. The CDR3 nucleotides are TGTGCTGGTGGATCCGACAGGGGCGGGTTCTACGAGCAGTACTTC.

The chain uses TRBV19 and TRBJ2-1; 9 nucleotides match TRBD2. The CDR3 is made up of 16 amino acids. In germline, CDR1 is LNHDA, CDR2 SQIVND (reference sequence). V trimming: 5 bases; J trimming: 0 bases; junction bases outside the gene matches: 5. The CDR3 DNA reads as TGTGCCAGTAGTGGAAAGACTAGCGGCTCCTACAATGAGCAGTTCTTC. This translates into CASSGKTSGSYNEQFF.

This clone was counted between two and nine times. The chain is built from TRBV27 and TRBJ2-7; 7 nucleotides align to TRBD2. V dropped 0 bases and J dropped 5; count of bases not matched to a gene: 16. The CDR3 has 18 amino acids. The V gene's germline CDR1 is MNHEY and CDR2 SMNVEV (reference sequence). The CDR3 sequence: CASSLSLGVRGRVHEQYF. DNA for the CDR3: TGTGCCAGCAGTTTATCGTTAGGGGTTCGGGGGAGGGTCCACGAGCAGTACTTC.

In DNA, the CDR3 is TGTGCCAGCAGCTTAGCAGGCAGGGATACGGCCGGGGAGCTGTTTTTT. It specifies CASSLAGRDTAGELFF. The rearrangement links TRBV7-2 to TRBJ2-2, with a weak D call TRBD1 (5 bases). Germline CDR1 reads SGHTA; CDR2 reads FQGNSA. CDR3 length equals 16 residues. Trimming left V 0 bases short and J 6 bases short, with 14 bases between.

The chain employs TRBV10-3 and TRBJ2-1, with TRBD2 matching over 9 bases. This CDR3 has 16 amino acids. With V trimmed by 0 bases and J by 7 bases, 7 bases remained unmatched. The germline gives CDR1 ENHRY, CDR2 SYGVKD. The DNA of the CDR3 is TGTGCCATCAGTGAGTCAGGTAGCGGGAGTTTAAATGAGCAGTTCTTC. Residues: CAISESGSGSLNEQFF.

The J gene is TRBJ2-5, the V gene TRBV7-6; D possibly corresponds to TRBD2 (6 bases). From germline, CDR1 is SGHVS and CDR2 FNYEAQ. V was pared by 5 bases and J by 2 bases, with 15 bases between. There are 15 residues in the CDR3. The CDR3 DNA reads as TGTGCCAGCAGCCCCGGGTTGACTAGGCAAGAGACCCAGTACTTC. It codes for CASSPGLTRQETQYF.

Worth noting for this clone: Other DNA sequences of this sample code for an identical CDR3. In DNA, the CDR3 is TGTGCCAGCAGTTACGGGACGGACTCCTACGAGCAGTACTTC. It specifies CASSYGTDSYEQYF. This chain joins TRBV6-5 and TRBJ2-7; D might be TRBD1 or TRBD2, each matching 5 bases. V gave up 2 bases and J gave up 0 bases, with 8 bases separating them. The length of the CDR3 is 14 residues. Germline loops: CDR1 MNHEY, CDR2 SVGAGI.

This clone occurred a few times. The genes are TRBV18 and TRBJ1-4; D call uncertain. This CDR3 is 15 amino acids long. Trimming removed 3 bases from V and 7 bases from J, with 15 bases in between. Germline V gene data show CDR1 as KGHSH and CDR2 as LQKENI. The CDR3 loop is CASSPREDGREKLFF. The CDR3 nucleotides are TGTGCCAGCTCACCCCGGGAAGACGGTCGTGAAAAACTGTTTTTT.

This clone showed up many times. The J gene is TRBJ1-1, the V gene TRBV2; D gene uncertain. The germline gives CDR1 SNHLY, CDR2 FYNNEI. The CDR3 is 14 residues long. V lost 3 bases to trimming and J lost 4 bases, with 12 bases between them. Written as DNA, the CDR3 is TGTGCCAGCAGTGATGAGGGAGGCGGCACTGAAGCTTTCTTT. Encoded protein: CASSDEGGGTEAFF.

This clone has a count of ten or more. J is TRBJ2-3 and V is TRBV5-1, with no clear D. The CDR3 sequence is 15 residues long. V gave up 0 bases and J gave up 1 base, with 9 bases separating them. CDR1 is SGHRS and CDR2 is YFSETQ in the germline V gene. CDR3 sequence reads: CASSLEDGRTDTQYF. In DNA form, the CDR3 reads TGCGCCAGCAGCTTGGAGGACGGCCGCACAGATACGCAGTATTTT. Supplemented by reference TRBV5-1 and TRBJ2-3, the full variable domain reads KAGVTQTPRYLIKTRGQQVTLSCSPISGHRSVSWYQQTPGQGLQFLFEYFSETQRNKGNFPGRFSGRQFSNSRSEMNVSTLELGDSALYLCASSLEDGRTDTQYFGPGTRLTVL.